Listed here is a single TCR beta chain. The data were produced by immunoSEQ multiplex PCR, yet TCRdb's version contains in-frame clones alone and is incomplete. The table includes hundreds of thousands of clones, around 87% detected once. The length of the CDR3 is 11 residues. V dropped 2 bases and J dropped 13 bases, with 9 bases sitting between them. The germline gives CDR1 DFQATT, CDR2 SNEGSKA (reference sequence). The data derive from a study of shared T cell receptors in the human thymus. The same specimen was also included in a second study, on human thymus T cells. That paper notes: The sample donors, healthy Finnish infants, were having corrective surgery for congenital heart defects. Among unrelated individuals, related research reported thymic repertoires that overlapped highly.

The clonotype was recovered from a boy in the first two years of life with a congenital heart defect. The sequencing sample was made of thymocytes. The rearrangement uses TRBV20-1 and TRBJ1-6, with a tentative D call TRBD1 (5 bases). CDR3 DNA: TGCAGTGCTAGAATCCAGGGCCCCCTCCACTTT. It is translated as CSARIQGPLHF.